Listed below are T cell receptor beta chains from one sample, sequenced in a study of cytomegalovirus exposure and HLA in healthy donors. Sequencing used immunoSEQ multiplex PCR; TCRdb keeps in-frame clones, though not all of them. The sample includes fewer than 200,000 clones, around three quarters of them seen just once. The source material was PBMCs. These receptors were obtained from a boy younger than 18 in good health and CMV-seronegative. Both conserved end residues are part of each CDR3. The order of the fields is V gene, CDR3 length, clone size, D gene, J gene, CDR3 protein, CDR3 DNA. D genes are given only for firm matches. Size tells how often a clone was seen (once, few, many) or the class of an expanded clone, and some rows leave it out.

V: TRBV19; length: 15; size: once; D: TRBD1; J: TRBJ1-4; CDR3: CASSRQGGYLKELFF; DNA: TGTGCCAGTAGTAGACAGGGGGGATATCTGAAGGAACTGTTTTTT
V: TRBV28; length: 15; size: .; D: TRBD2; J: TRBJ2-7; CDR3: CASSDGLAGDYEQYF; DNA: TGTGCCAGCAGTGACGGACTAGCGGGAGACTACGAGCAGTACTTC
V: TRBV7-7; length: 17; size: .; D: TRBD2; J: TRBJ2-2; CDR3: CASSLGRAGAYTGELFF; DNA: TGTGCTAGCAGCTTAGGTCGAGCGGGGGCCTACACCGGGGAGCTGTTTTTT
V: TRBV19; length: 14; size: .; D: TRBD1; J: TRBJ1-2; CDR3: CASSASRQGYGYTF; DNA: TGTGCCAGTAGTGCCAGCAGACAGGGCTATGGCTACACCTTC
V: TRBV15; length: 15; size: .; D: TRBD2; J: TRBJ2-5; CDR3: CATSIRLAGQETQYF; DNA: TGTGCCACCAGCATTAGACTAGCGGGGCAAGAGACCCAGTACTTC
V: TRBV15; length: 16; size: .; D: TRBD1; J: TRBJ2-5; CDR3: CATSRELGQGWETQYF; DNA: TGTGCCACCAGCAGAGAACTGGGACAGGGATGGGAGACCCAGTACTTC
V: TRBV19; length: 15; size: .; D: .; J: TRBJ2-3; CDR3: CASSISSGSVDTQYF; DNA: TGTGCCAGTAGTATTTCATCCGGTAGCGTAGATACGCAGTATTTT
V: TRBV5-6; length: 17; size: .; D: TRBD2; J: TRBJ2-5; CDR3: CASSLFVLAGGKETQYF; DNA: TGTGCCAGCAGCTTGTTTGTACTAGCGGGGGGAAAAGAGACCCAGTACTTC
V: TRBV6-5; length: 15; size: .; D: TRBD1; J: TRBJ2-7; CDR3: CASSQDRVPSYEQYF; DNA: TGTGCCAGCAGTCAGGACAGGGTCCCATCCTACGAGCAGTACTTC
V: TRBV2; length: 13; size: .; D: .; J: TRBJ2-5; CDR3: CASSEINQETQYF; DNA: TGTGCCAGCAGTGAAATCAACCAAGAGACCCAGTACTTC
V: TRBV5-1; length: 15; size: .; D: .; J: TRBJ1-4; CDR3: CASSGRGLTNEKLFF; DNA: TGCGCCAGCAGCGGCCGGGGACTGACTAATGAAAAACTGTTTTTT
V: TRBV11-3; length: 14; size: .; D: .; J: TRBJ2-7; CDR3: CASSSGLGNYEQYF; DNA: TGTGCCAGCAGCTCTGGACTGGGGAACTACGAGCAGTACTTC
V: TRBV11-2; length: 19; size: .; D: .; J: TRBJ1-2; CDR3: CASRPGGRKGWPLFYGYTF; DNA: TGTGCCAGCAGACCCGGAGGGCGGAAAGGTTGGCCGCTGTTCTATGGCTACACCTTC
V: TRBV5-1; length: 16; size: .; D: TRBD2; J: TRBJ2-3; CDR3: CASSLVASGGTDTQYF; DNA: TGCGCCAGCAGCTTGGTGGCTAGCGGTGGCACAGATACGCAGTATTTT
V: TRBV19; length: 14; size: .; D: .; J: TRBJ1-5; CDR3: CASSTSPGNQPQHF; DNA: TGTGCCAGTAGTACCTCCCCCGGCAATCAGCCCCAGCATTTT
V: TRBV7-9; length: 16; size: few; D: TRBD1; J: TRBJ1-2; CDR3: CSSSPVDRGINYGYTF; DNA: TGTTCCAGCAGCCCCGTGGACAGGGGAATAAACTATGGCTACACCTTC